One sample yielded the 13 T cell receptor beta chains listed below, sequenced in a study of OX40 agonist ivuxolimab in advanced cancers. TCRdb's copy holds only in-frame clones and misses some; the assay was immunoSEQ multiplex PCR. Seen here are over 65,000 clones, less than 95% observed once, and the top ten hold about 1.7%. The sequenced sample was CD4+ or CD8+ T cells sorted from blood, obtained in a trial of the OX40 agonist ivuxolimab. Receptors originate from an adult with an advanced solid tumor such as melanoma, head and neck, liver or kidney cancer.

CDR3 coding DNA: TGTGCCAGTAGTATATTAGGTAATCAGCCCCAGCATTTT. Its protein is CASSILGNQPQHF. The chain recombines TRBV19 with TRBJ1-5; no clear D. CDR1 and CDR2 (germline): LNHDA, SQIVND (reference sequence). The CDR3 loop spans 13 amino acids. Trimming removed 2 bases at V and 4 bases at J, with 6 bases between.

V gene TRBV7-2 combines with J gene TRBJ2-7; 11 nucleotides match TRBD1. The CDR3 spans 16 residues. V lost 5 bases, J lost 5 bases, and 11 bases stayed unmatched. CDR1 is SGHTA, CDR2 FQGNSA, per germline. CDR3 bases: TGTGCCAGCAGCCATGGTTGGACAGGGGGCTTCAACGAGCAGTACTTC. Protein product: CASSHGWTGGFNEQYF.

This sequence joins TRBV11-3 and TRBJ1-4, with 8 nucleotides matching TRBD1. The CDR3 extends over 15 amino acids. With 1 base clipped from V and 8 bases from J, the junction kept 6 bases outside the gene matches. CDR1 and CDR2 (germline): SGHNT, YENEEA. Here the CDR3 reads CASSLGQGFGEKLFF. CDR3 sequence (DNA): TGTGCCAGCAGCTTAGGACAGGGGTTCGGCGAAAAACTGTTTTTT.

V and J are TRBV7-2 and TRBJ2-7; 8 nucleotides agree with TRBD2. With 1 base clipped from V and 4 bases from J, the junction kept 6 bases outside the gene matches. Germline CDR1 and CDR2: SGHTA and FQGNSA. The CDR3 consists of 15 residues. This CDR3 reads CASSLEAGEGYEQYF. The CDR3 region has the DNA TGTGCCAGCAGCTTAGAAGCGGGAGAAGGGTACGAGCAGTACTTC. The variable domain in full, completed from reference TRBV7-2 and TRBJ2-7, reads GAGVSQSPSNKVTEKGKDVELRCDPISGHTALYWYRQSLGQGLEFLIYFQGNSAPDKSGLPSDRFSAERTGGSVSTLTIQRTQQEDSAVYLCASSLEAGEGYEQYFGPGTRLTVT.

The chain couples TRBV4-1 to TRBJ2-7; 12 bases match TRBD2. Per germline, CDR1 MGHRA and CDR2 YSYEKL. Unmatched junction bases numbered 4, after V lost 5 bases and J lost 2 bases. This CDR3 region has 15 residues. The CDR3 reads CASSFTSGRTYEQYF. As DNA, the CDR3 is TGCGCCAGCAGCTTTACTAGCGGGAGGACCTACGAGCAGTACTTC.

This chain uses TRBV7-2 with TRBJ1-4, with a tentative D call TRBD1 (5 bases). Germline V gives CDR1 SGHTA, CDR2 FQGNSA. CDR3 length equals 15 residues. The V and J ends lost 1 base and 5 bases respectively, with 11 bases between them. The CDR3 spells CASSLVGRVNEKLFF. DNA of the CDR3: TGTGCCAGCAGCTTAGTGGGCAGGGTAAATGAAAAACTGTTTTTT.

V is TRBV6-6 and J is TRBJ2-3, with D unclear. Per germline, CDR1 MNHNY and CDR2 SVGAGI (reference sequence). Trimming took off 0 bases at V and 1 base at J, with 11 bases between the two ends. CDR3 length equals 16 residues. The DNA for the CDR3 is TGTGCCAGCAGTTACTCGGGCGCCCACCGCACAGATACGCAGTATTTT. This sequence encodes CASSYSGAHRTDTQYF.

The CDR3 region has the DNA TGTGCCAGCAGCTTGTTAATGAACACTGAAGCTTTCTTT. Translated: CASSLLMNTEAFF. This rearrangement joins TRBV5-4 to TRBJ1-1; no firm D call. The CDR3 has 13 amino acids. Germline lookup yields CDR1 SGHNT and CDR2 YYREEE (reference sequence). Trimming removed 1 base from V and 0 bases from J, with 4 bases in between.

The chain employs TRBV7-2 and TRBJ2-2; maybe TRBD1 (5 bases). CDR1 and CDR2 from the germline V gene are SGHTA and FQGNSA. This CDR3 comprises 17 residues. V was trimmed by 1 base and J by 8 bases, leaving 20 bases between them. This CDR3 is CASSLVVDTVLAGELFF. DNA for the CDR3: TGTGCCAGCAGCTTAGTAGTGGACACCGTCCTCGCGGGGGAGCTGTTTTTT.

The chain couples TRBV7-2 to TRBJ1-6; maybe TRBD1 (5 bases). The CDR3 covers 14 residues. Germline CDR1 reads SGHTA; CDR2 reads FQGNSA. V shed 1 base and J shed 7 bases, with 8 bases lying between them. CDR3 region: CASSLGPGNSPLHF. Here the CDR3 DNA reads TGTGCCAGCAGCTTAGGGCCAGGGAATTCACCCCTCCACTTT.

The CDR3 is CASSSPTANSGNTIYF. In DNA form, the CDR3 reads TGTGCCAGCAGTTCGCCGACAGCGAACTCTGGAAACACCATATATTTT. The genes are TRBV28 and TRBJ1-3, with D tentatively TRBD1 (5 bases). The ends were cut back, 4 bases at V and 0 bases at J, with 13 bases in the middle. The CDR3 is 16 residues long. Germline V gene sequence: CDR1 MDHEN, CDR2 SYDVKM.

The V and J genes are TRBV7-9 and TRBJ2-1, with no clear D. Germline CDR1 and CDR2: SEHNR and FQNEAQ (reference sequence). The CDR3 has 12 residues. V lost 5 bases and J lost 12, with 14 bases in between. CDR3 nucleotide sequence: TGTGCCAGCAGCCAGGAGACCCCTGGGCAGTTCTTC. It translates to CASSQETPGQFF.

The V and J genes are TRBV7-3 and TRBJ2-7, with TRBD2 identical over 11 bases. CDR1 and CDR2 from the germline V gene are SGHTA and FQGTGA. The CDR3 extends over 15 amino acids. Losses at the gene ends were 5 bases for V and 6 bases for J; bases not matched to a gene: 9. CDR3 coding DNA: TGTGCCAGCAGCCCGTTAGCGGGGGGGCAGGGCGAGCAGTACTTC. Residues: CASSPLAGGQGEQYF.